This TCR beta chain originates from a study of T cells in Graves' hyperthyroidism and ophthalmopathy. Regarding the study as a whole: Most thyroid-expanded clonotypes above 0.001 were also found in blood.

The CDR3 has 19 amino acids. CDR1 is MNHNS and CDR2 is SASEGT in the germline V gene. The V segment lost 5 bases and the J segment 2 bases; nucleotides outside the gene matches: 13. What was amplified from RNA transcripts were TCR beta CDR3 regions. During a first-round RT-PCR of the TCR CDR3, the HTBI primer set was used. Each CDR3 protein gets one entry after TCRdb re-called the multiplex PCR reads with MiXCR. The sample shows about 350,000 distinct CDR3 sequences, about a sixth of them seen only once. This clonotype was recorded a few times. Its specificity is unknown. Orbital computed tomography, thyroid ultrasound, serum thyroxine and TRAb, and clinical symptoms together informed the diagnoses. Extraction of PBMCs used under 13 ml of fresh peripheral blood.

The rearrangement links TRBV6-1 to TRBJ2-2, with 11 bases matching TRBD1. Material: blood. This clonotype was sampled from a woman younger than 45 with Graves' hyperthyroidism that later progressed to Graves' ophthalmopathy. In DNA form, the CDR3 reads TGTGCCAGCAGTATTGGGACAGGGGGGCCGTTTTTTAACACCGGGGAGCTGTTTTTT. Residues: CASSIGTGGPFFNTGELFF.